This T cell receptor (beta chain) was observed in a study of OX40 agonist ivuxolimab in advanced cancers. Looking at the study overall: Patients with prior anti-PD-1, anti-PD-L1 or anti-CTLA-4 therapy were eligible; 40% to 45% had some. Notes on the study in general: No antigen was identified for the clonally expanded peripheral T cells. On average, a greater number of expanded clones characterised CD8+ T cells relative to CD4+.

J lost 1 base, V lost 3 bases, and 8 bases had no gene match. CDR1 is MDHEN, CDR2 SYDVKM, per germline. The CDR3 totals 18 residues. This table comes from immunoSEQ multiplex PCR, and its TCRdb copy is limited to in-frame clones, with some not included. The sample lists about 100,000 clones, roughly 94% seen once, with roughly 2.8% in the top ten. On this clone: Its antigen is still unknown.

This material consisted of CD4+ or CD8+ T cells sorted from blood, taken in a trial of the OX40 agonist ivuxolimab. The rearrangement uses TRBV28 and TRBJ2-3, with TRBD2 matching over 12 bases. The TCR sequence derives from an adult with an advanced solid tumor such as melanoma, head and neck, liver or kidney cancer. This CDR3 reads CASSFPSGGADGTDTQYF. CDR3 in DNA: TGTGCCAGCAGTTTCCCTAGCGGGGGGGCCGACGGCACAGATACGCAGTATTTT.